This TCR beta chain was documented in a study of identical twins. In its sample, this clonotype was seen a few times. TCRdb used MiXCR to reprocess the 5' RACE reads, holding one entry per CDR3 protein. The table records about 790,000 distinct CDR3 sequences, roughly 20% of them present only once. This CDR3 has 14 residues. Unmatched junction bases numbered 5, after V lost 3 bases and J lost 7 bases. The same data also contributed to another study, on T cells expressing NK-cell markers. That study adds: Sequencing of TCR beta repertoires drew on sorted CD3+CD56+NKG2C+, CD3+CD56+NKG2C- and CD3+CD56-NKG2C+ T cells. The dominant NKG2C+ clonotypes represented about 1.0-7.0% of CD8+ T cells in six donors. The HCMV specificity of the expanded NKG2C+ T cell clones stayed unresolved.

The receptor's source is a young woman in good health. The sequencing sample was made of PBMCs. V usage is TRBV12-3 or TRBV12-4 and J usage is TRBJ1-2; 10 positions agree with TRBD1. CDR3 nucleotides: TGTGCCAGCAGTTTCGGGGGACAGGGGAGTGGCTACACCTTC. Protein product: CASSFGGQGSGYTF.